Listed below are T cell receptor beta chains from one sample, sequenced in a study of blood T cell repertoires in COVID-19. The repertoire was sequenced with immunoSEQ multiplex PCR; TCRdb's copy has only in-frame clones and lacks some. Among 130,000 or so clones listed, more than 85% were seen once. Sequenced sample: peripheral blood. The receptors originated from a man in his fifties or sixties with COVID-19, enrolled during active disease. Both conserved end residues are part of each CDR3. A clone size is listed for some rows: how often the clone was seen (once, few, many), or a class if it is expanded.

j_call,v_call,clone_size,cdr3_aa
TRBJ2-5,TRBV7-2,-,CASSPARTQYF
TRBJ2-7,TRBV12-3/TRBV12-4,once,CASRASGAYEQYF
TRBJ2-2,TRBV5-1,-,CASSLEGLNTGELFF
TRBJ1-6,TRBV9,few,CASSEQTNNSPLHF
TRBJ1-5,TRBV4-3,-,CASSQEPGGVDQPQHF
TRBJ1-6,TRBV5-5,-,CASSYGTGSPLHF
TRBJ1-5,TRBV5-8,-,CASSLVRENQPQHF
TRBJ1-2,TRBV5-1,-,CASSTDSFPYGYTF
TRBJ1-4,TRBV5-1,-,CARASGTDNEKLFF
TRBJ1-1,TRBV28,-,CASSRKQGAQMNTEAFF
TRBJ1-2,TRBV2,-,CASSDSSPLYGYTF
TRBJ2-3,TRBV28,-,CASSLGQVGTQYF
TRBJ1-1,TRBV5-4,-,CASSPGAGESEAFF
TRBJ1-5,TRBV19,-,CASSMWMSGPQHF
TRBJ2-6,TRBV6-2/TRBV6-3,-,CASSYLRTLQGANVLTF
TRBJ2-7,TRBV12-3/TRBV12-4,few,CASSRGLYEQYF
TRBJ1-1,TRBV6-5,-,CASSPPGGYTEAFF
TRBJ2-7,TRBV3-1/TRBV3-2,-,CASSHFSTGRRDEQYF
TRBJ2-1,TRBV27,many,CASSLRGRGFNEQFF
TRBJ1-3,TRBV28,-,CASIGQGGNTIYF
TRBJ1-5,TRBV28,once,CASTPDREVNQPQHF
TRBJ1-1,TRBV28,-,CASSPHGGRGTEAFF
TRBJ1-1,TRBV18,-,CASSPNGRQNTEAFF
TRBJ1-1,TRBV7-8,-,CASSKLPPAGMNTEAFF
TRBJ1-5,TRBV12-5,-,CASAGGVNQPQHF
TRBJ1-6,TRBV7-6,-,CASSVTGAGGYSPLHF
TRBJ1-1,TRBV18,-,CASSPLRTGNTEAFF
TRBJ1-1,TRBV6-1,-,CASSENYNTEAFF
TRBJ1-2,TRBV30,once,CASEGTGGGYTF
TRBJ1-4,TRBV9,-,CASSRLGGALNEKLFF
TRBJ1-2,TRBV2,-,CASTEGPLYGYTF
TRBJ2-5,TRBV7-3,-,CASSLSAGQETQYF
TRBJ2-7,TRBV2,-,CATWGGMNEQYF
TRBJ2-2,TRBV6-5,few,CASSSKDTYTGELFF
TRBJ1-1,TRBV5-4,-,CASSRRSENTEAFF
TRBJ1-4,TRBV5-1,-,CASSRTGGNEKLFF
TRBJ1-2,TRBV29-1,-,CSVTDRIYGYTF
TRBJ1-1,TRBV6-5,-,CASSITGGTEAFF
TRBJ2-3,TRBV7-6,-,CASSLRAAGGVDTQYF
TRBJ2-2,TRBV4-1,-,CASSHSKGDTGELFF
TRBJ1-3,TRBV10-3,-,CAISEGGSGNTIYF
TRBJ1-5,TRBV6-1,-,CASSDVRGRQPQHF
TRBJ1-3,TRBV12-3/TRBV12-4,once,CASTPGNTIYF
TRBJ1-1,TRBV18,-,CASSSLNGGENSEAFF
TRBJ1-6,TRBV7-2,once,CASSSALQGQLANSPLHF
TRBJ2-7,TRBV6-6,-,CASSQPGHQASGYEQYF
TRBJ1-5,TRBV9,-,CASSPGQGAGQPQHF
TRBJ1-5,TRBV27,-,CASSLGQGANQPQHF
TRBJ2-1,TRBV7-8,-,CASSVRTSGAYNEQFF
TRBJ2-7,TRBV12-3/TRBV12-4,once,CASRQKPNYEQYF
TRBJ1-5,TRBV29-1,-,CSVAGTGDGQPQHF
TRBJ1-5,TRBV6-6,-,CASTLFGVSNQPQHF